This T cell receptor (beta chain) was recorded in a study of T cells in Graves' hyperthyroidism and ophthalmopathy. Study background: Peripheral blood samples were taken at initial diagnosis, prior to any treatment.

General study findings and limits: Ophthalmopathy got predicted by the model a median roughly six months before its onset. Most thyroid clonotypes with frequency above 0.001 were detected in blood.

Amplified TCR beta CDR3 regions came from RNA transcripts. HTBI primers were the set used in a first-round RT-PCR of the TCR CDR3. A single record per CDR3 protein comes from TCRdb applying MiXCR to the multiplex PCR reads. Of about 160,000 distinct CDR3 sequences listed, less than 10% are singletons. It was at first hyperthyroidism diagnosis, before any ophthalmopathy symptoms, that the blood sample was taken. This CDR3 spans 14 amino acids. The V gene lost 6 bases and the J gene lost 7 bases, with 16 bases spanning the gap. In germline, CDR1 is MNHEY, CDR2 SVGEGT. Remarks on this clonotype: As yet, its antigen is unknown.

The chain is built from TRBV6-2 or TRBV6-3 and TRBJ1-5; D perhaps matches TRBD1 (6 bases). Sequenced sample: blood. This TCR was recovered from a woman younger than 35 with Graves' hyperthyroidism that later progressed to Graves' ophthalmopathy. DNA of the CDR3: TGTGCCAGCAGCCATAGACAGGCTGACCAGCCCCAGCATTTT. Translated, it gives CASSHRQADQPQHF.